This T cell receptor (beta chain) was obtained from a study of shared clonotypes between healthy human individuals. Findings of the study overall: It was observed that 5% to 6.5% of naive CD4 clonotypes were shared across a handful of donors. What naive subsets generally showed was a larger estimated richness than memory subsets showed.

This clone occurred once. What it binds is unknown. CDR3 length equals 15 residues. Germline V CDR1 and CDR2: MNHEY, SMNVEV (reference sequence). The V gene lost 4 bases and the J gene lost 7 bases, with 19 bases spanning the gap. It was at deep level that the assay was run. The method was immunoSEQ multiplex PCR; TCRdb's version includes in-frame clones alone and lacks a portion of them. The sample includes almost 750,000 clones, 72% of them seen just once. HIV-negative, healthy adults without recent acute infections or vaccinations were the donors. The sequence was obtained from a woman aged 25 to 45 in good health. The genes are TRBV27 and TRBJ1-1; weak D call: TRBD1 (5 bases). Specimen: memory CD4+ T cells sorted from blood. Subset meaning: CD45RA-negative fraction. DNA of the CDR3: TGTGCCAGCAGTTATGAGGGCCTTTGGGGGGGTGAAGCTTTCTTT. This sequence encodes CASSYEGLWGGEAFF.